The sequence of this T cell receptor (beta chain) was determined in a study of neoadjuvant nivolumab and ipilimumab in lung cancer. Across the study: Patients got nivolumab 3 mg/kg on days 1, 15 and 29; combination added ipilimumab 1 mg/kg day 1.

A note on this clone: What it binds is unknown.

Libraries were prepared by immunoSEQ multiplex PCR; TCRdb keeps only in-frame clonotypes and omits some of them. The table lists 7,500 to 9,000 clones, approximately 80% of them singletons. General study points: Only a small number of samples underwent TCR sequencing. Only two of four nivolumab-treated tumors gained richness and clonality by surgery. Blood richness before therapy tracked richness in tumors resected after neoadjuvant therapy.

V shed 4 bases, J shed 3 bases, and the junction held 5 bases outside the gene matches. The CDR3 runs to 14 residues. The germline gives CDR1 SGHNT, CDR2 YYREEE (reference sequence). Sequencing was performed on tumor tissue, taken after neoadjuvant nivolumab, alone or with ipilimumab, at or shortly before surgery. V usage is TRBV5-4 and J usage is TRBJ2-5, with 8 positions matching TRBD1. This sequence originates from an adult with non-small cell lung cancer. The CDR3: CASSTRDRKETQYF. The CDR3 region has the DNA TGTGCCAGCAGCACCCGGGACAGGAAAGAGACCCAGTACTTC.